The entry below describes one T cell receptor beta chain. What it binds is unknown. The time point denotes: baseline, week 1 (first vaccination visit). Specified treatment: pre-vaccination baseline after standard-of-care therapy. Produced via immunoSEQ multiplex PCR; TCRdb's table is partial and in-frame only. The sample records some 70,000 clones, 79% being singletons. These data originate in a study of a mutant IDH1 vaccine in newly diagnosed glioma. Study results and limitations: Vaccination elicited immune responses in roughly 92% of patients.

The TCR was taken from a man aged 50 to 60 with glioma. Sequenced here: PBMCs, sampled from a glioma patient treated with radiotherapy, temozolomide or both.

The CDR3 nucleotides read TGTGCCAGCAGCCCGGTTGGTGAGGAGACCCAGTACTTC. Its protein is CASSPVGEETQYF. This chain links TRBV5-6 with TRBJ2-5, with D hard to call. The CDR3 has 13 residues. Germline CDR1 SGHDT, CDR2 YYEEEE. The germline V and J ends were trimmed by 4 bases and 5 bases, with 12 bases remaining between them.